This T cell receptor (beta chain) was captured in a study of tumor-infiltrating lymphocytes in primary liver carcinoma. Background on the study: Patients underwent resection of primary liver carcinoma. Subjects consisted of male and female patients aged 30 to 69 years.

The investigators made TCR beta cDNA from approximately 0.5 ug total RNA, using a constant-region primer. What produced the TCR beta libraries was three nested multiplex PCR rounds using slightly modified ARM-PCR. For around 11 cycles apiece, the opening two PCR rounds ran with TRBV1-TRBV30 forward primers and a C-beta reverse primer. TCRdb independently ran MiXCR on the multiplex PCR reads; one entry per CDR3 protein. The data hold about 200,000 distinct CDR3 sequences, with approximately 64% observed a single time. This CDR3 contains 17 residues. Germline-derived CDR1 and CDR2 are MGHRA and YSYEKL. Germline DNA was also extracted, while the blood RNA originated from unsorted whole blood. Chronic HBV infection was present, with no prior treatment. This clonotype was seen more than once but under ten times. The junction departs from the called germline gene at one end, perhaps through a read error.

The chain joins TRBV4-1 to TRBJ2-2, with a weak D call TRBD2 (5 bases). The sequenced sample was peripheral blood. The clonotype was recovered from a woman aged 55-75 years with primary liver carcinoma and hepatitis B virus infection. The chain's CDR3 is CASSQNQVPSNTGEPFF. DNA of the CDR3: TGCGCCAGCAGCCAAAACCAAGTCCCCTCGAACACCGGGGAGCCGTTTTTT.